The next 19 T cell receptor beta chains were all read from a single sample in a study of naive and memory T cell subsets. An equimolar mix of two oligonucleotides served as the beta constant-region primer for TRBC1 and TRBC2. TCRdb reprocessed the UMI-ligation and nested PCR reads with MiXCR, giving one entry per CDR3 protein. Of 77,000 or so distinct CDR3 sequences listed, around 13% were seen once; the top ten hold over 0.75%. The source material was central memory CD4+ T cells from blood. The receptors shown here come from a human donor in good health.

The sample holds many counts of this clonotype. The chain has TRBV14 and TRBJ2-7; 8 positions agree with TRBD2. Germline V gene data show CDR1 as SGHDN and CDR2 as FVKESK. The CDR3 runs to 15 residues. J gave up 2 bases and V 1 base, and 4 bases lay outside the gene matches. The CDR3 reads CASSQGPGGAYEQYF. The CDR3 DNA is TGTGCCAGCAGCCAAGGACCGGGAGGGGCCTACGAGCAGTACTTC.

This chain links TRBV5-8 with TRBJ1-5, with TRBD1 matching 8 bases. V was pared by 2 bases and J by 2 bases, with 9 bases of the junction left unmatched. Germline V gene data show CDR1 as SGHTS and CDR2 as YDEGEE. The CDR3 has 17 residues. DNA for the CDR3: TGTGCCAGCAGCTTAAACAGGGGGGGTAGAGGCAATCAGCCCCAGCATTTT. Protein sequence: CASSLNRGGRGNQPQHF.

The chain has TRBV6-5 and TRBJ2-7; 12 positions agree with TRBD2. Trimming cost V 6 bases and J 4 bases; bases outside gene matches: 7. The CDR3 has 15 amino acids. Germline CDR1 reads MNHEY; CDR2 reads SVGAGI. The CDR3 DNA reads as TGTGCCAGCAGACCCAGACTAGCGGGAGATTACGAGCAGTACTTC. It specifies CASRPRLAGDYEQYF.

CDR3 sequence: CASSGPTDRGFTEAFF. The CDR3 DNA sequence: TGTGCCAGCAGTGGCCCTACGGACAGGGGATTCACTGAAGCTTTCTTT. The rearrangement links TRBV25-1 to TRBJ1-1; 9 bases agree with TRBD1. With 4 bases clipped from V and 4 bases from J, the junction kept 10 bases outside the gene matches. Germline CDR1 and CDR2: MGHDK and SYGVNS. CDR3 length equals 16 residues.

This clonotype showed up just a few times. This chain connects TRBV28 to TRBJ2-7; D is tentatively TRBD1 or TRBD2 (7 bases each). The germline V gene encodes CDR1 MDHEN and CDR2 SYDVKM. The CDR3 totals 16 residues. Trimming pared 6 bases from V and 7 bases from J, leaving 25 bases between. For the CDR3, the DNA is TGTGCCAGCAGACTCTCCAGGGGGAGGGGGACCGGGGAGCAGTACTTC. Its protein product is CASRLSRGRGTGEQYF.

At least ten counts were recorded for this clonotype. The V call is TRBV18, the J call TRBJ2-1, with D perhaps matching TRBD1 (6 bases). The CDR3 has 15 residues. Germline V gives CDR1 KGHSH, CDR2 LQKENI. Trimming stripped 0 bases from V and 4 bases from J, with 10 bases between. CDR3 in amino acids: CASSPPRDTYNEQFF. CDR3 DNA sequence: TGTGCCAGCTCACCACCTCGGGACACATACAATGAGCAGTTCTTC.

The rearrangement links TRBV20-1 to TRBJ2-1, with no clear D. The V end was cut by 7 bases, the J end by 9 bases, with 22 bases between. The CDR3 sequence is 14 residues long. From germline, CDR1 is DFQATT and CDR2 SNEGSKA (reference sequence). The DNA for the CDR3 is TGCAGTGGGAGAGGCTACGAGTGGTCGGGTGAGCAGTTCTTC. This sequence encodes CSGRGYEWSGEQFF.

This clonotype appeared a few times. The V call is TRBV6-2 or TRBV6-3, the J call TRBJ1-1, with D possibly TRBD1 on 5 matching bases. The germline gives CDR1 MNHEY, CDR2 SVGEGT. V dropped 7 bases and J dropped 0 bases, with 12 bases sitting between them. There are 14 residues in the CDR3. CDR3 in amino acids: CASKPRGLNTEAFF. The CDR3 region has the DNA TGTGCCAGCAAACCAAGGGGCTTGAACACTGAAGCTTTCTTT.

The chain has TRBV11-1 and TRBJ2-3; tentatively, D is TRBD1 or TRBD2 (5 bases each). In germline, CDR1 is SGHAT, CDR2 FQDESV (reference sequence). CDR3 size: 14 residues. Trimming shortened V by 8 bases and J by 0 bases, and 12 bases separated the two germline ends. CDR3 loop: CASVGTTSTDTQYF. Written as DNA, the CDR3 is TGTGCCAGCGTCGGGACGACAAGCACAGATACGCAGTATTTT.

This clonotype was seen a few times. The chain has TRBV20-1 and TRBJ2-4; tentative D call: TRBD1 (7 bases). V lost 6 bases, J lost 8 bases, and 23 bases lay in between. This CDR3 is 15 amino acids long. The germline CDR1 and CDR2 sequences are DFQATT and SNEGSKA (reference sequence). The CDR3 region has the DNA TGCAGTGCCAGCGCCCGACAGGGAGGTTCGGACATTCAGTACTTC. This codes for CSASARQGGSDIQYF.

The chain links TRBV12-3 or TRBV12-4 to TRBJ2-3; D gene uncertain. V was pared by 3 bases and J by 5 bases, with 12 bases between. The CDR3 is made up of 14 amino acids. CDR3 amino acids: CASSFGRSGDTQYF. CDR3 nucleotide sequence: TGTGCCAGCAGTTTCGGCAGGTCAGGAGATACGCAGTATTTT.

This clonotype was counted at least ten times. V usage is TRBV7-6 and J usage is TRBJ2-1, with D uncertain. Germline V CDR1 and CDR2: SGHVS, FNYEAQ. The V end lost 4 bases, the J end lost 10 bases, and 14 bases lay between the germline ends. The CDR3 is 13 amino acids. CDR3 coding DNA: TGTGCCAGCAGCTCCCTACAGTCACGCGAGCAGTTCTTC. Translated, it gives CASSSLQSREQFF.

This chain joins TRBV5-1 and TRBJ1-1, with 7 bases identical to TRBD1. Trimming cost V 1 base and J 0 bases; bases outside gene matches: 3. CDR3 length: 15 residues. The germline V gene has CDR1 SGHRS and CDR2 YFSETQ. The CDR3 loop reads CASSLLGQMNTEAFF. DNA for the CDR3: TGCGCCAGCAGCTTGCTGGGACAGATGAACACTGAAGCTTTCTTT.

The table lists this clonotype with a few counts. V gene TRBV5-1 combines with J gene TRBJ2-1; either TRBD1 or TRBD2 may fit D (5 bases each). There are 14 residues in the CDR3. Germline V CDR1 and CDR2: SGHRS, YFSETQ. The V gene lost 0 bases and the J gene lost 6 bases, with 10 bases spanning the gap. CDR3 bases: TGCGCCAGCAGCTTGGTTTGGGGGACCAATGAGCAGTTCTTC. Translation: CASSLVWGTNEQFF.

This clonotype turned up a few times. The DNA of the CDR3 is TGCAGCGTGGAGGGACAGATTAACTATGGCTACACCTTC. This encodes CSVEGQINYGYTF. This chain uses TRBV29-1 with TRBJ1-2, with 7 bases aligning to TRBD1. Trimming at V came to 6 bases and at J to 1 base, leaving 5 bases not matched to a gene. Germline assignment: CDR1 SQVTM and CDR2 ANQGSEA. This CDR3 contains 13 residues.

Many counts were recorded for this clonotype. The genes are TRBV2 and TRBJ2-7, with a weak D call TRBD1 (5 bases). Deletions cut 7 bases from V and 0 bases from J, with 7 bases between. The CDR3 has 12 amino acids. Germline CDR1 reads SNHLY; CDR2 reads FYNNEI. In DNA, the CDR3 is TGTGCCAGCAAAAGGGGCTCCTACGAGCAGTACTTC. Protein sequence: CASKRGSYEQYF.

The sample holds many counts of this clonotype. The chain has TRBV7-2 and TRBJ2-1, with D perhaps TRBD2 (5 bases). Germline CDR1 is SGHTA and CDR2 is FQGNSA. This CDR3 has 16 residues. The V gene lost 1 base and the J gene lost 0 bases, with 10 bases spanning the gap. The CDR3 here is CASSLVGLSSYNEQFF. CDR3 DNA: TGTGCCAGCAGCTTAGTTGGACTGAGCTCCTACAATGAGCAGTTCTTC.

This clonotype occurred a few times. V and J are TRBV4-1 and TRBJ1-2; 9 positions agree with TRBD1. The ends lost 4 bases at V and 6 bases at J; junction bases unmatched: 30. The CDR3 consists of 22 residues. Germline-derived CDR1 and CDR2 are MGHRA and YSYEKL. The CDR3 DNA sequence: TGCGCCAGCAGCCCAGTCAAGGTTGTCTTTGTGGGGACAGGGTTGTCAGTGGATGGCTACACCTTC. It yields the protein CASSPVKVVFVGTGLSVDGYTF.

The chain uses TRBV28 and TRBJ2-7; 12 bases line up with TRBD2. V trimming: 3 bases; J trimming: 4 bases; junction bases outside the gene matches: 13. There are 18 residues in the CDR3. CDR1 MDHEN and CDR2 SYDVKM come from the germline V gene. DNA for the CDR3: TGTGCCAGCAGTTTGCGAACTAGCGGGAGGAGAACCGCTTACGAGCAGTACTTC. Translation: CASSLRTSGRRTAYEQYF. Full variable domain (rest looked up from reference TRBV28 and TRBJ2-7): DVKVTQSSRYLVKRTGEKVFLECVQDMDHENMFWYRQDPGLGLRLIYFSYDVKMKEKGDIPEGYSVSREKKERFSLILESASTNQTSMYLCASSLRTSGRRTAYEQYFGPGTRLTVT.